Shown below are 23 T cell receptor beta chains from a single sample sequenced in a study of Graves' ophthalmopathy and Graves' hyperthyroidism. Beta-chain TCR CDR3 regions were amplified from RNA transcripts. Following a first-round RT-PCR that used HTBI primers, a second-round multiplex PCR was carried out. TCRdb ran MiXCR on the multiplex PCR reads and lists one entry per CDR3 protein. Of 350,000 to 400,000 distinct CDR3 sequences in the sample, roughly 14% were seen once. Sequenced sample: peripheral blood. The receptors stem from a woman aged 18 to 35 with stable Graves' hyperthyroidism.

This clonotype appeared many times. The V gene is TRBV6-2 or TRBV6-3, the J gene TRBJ1-5; tentatively, D is TRBD1 (6 bases). Germline V gene lookup returns CDR1 MNHEY and CDR2 SVGEGT. V lost 2 bases and J 3 bases, leaving 23 bases between the germline ends. The CDR3 has 19 residues. The CDR3 DNA follows: TGTGCCAGCAGTTACGCCGACAGGATCGATGATTACCTCAATCAGCCCCAGCATTTT. This gives the protein CASSYADRIDDYLNQPQHF.

This clonotype was detected a few times. The chain carries TRBV20-1 and TRBJ2-1; D is possibly TRBD1 (6 bases). V lost 6 bases and J 0 bases, leaving 15 bases between the germline ends. Germline loops: CDR1 DFQATT, CDR2 SNEGSKA (reference sequence). CDR3 size: 15 residues. The CDR3 sequence is CSAAPGALSYNEQFF. CDR3 in DNA: TGCAGTGCCGCTCCAGGGGCCCTCTCCTACAATGAGCAGTTCTTC.

This clonotype was recorded many times. This rearrangement joins TRBV7-2 to TRBJ1-1, with D uncertain. CDR1 is SGHTA and CDR2 is FQGNSA in the germline V gene. The length of the CDR3 is 15 residues. V gave up 0 bases and J gave up 0 bases, with 8 bases separating them. The CDR3 DNA sequence: TGTGCCAGCAGCTTAGCGCGCAGAATGAACACTGAAGCTTTCTTT. Translation gives CASSLARRMNTEAFF.

Worth noting for this clonotype: A much larger clone differs from this one at a single base, so this may be a read error. The chain uses TRBV29-1 and TRBJ2-7, with a weak D call TRBD1 (5 bases). The V and J ends lost 4 bases and 2 bases respectively, with 6 bases between them. The CDR3 sequence is 11 residues long. Germline CDR1 SQVTM, CDR2 ANQGSEA. CDR3 sequence (DNA): TGCAGCGTTGTGACAGCCTACGAGCAGTACTTC. Its translation: CSVVTAYEQYF.

The chain couples TRBV29-1 to TRBJ1-2; D unresolved. Germline loops: CDR1 SQVTM, CDR2 ANQGSEA. This CDR3 has 13 residues. Trimming pared 1 base from V and 4 bases from J, leaving 10 bases between. The CDR3: CSVEVSRAYGYTF. CDR3 coding DNA: TGCAGCGTTGAAGTTTCGAGGGCCTATGGCTACACCTTC.

This clonotype was observed many times. The V and J genes are TRBV6-1 and TRBJ2-2; the D gene is possibly TRBD1 (5 bases). The germline V gene has CDR1 MNHNS and CDR2 SASEGT. With 6 bases removed from V and 5 bases from J, the gap between germline ends came to 10 bases. The CDR3 is 13 residues long. DNA of the CDR3: TGTGCCAGCAGCCCTGACAGAACCGGGGAGCTGTTTTTT. Translation: CASSPDRTGELFF.

This clonotype appeared many times. J is TRBJ2-5 and V is TRBV12-5, with a possible D match to TRBD2 (6 bases). CDR3 length: 13 residues. CDR1 LGHNT and CDR2 FRNRAP come from the germline V gene. Trimming pared 5 bases from V and 3 bases from J, leaving 10 bases between. The CDR3 nucleotides are TGTGCTAGTGGTATCGGGACTGAAGAGACCCAGTACTTC. It encodes CASGIGTEETQYF.

The chain uses TRBV5-6 and TRBJ2-2; the D gene could be TRBD1 or TRBD2 (5 bases each). The germline V and J ends were trimmed by 7 bases and 4 bases, with 11 bases remaining between them. The CDR3 totals 13 residues. Germline V gives CDR1 SGHDT, CDR2 YYEEEE. The CDR3 sequence: CASSGDPTGELFF. DNA for the CDR3: TGTGCCAGCTCCGGGGACCCCACCGGGGAGCTGTTTTTT.

This clonotype was seen ten or more times. V is TRBV19 and J is TRBJ1-1; tentative D call: TRBD1 (5 bases). From germline, CDR1 is LNHDA and CDR2 SQIVND (reference sequence). The CDR3 runs to 17 residues. Trimming left V 7 bases short and J 0 bases short, with 21 bases between. The CDR3 nucleotides read TGTGCCAGTAAAAGGGAAGGAGCGGGACGTTTGAACACTGAAGCTTTCTTT. Translation: CASKREGAGRLNTEAFF. The entire variable domain, with the rest obtained from reference TRBV19 and TRBJ1-1, is as follows: DGGITQSPKYLFRKEGQNVTLSCEQNLNHDAMYWYRQDPGQGLRLIYYSQIVNDFQKGDIAEGYSVSREKKESFPLTVTSAQKNPTAFYLCASKREGAGRLNTEAFFGQGTRLTVV.

This clonotype was detected a few times. The J gene is TRBJ2-7, the V gene TRBV19; tentative D call: TRBD1 (5 bases). CDR1 is LNHDA, CDR2 SQIVND, per germline (reference sequence). The CDR3 loop spans 14 amino acids. Trimming removed 0 bases at V and 6 bases at J, with 12 bases between. The DNA for the CDR3 is TGTGCCAGTAGTATAGACCCGACAGCGCGCGAGCAGTACTTC. This gives the protein CASSIDPTAREQYF.

This clonotype has more than one count but fewer than ten. The chain recombines TRBV5-1 with TRBJ1-5; tentatively, D is TRBD1 (6 bases). The CDR3 totals 20 residues. The V gene's germline CDR1 is SGHRS and CDR2 YFSETQ. V lost 3 bases, J lost 0 bases, and 25 bases lay in between. CDR3 DNA sequence: TGCGCCAGCAGCTCATCAGGGGCGCCCAAGGATGAATATAGCAATCAGCCCCAGCATTTT. This encodes CASSSSGAPKDEYSNQPQHF.

The chain carries TRBV20-1 and TRBJ2-7; the D call may be TRBD1 or TRBD2 (5 bases each). Germline CDR1 and CDR2: DFQATT and SNEGSKA (reference sequence). V was clipped by 4 bases and J by 8 bases, with 9 bases between them. The CDR3 loop spans 10 amino acids. The CDR3 DNA reads as TGCAGTGCTAAGTGGGGACAGCAGTACTTC. Translated, it gives CSAKWGQQYF.

At least ten counts were recorded for this clonotype. The gene calls are TRBV6-5 and TRBJ1-5; D perhaps matches TRBD1 (6 bases). CDR3 length: 15 amino acids. V was pared by 7 bases and J by 1 base, with 14 bases between. Germline CDR1 and CDR2: MNHEY and SVGAGI. As DNA, the CDR3 is TGTGCCAGCACCTCTCAGGGGTTCAGCAATCAGCCCCAGCATTTT. This encodes CASTSQGFSNQPQHF.

The chain has TRBV6-4 and TRBJ2-1; 9 bases line up with TRBD1. Germline CDR1 and CDR2: MRHNA and SNTAGT. The CDR3 extends over 16 amino acids. V dropped 0 bases and J dropped 4; count of bases not matched to a gene: 4. The CDR3 DNA follows: TGTGCCAGCAGTGACTCTTGCGGACAGGGGTACAATGAGCAGTTCTTC. It yields the protein CASSDSCGQGYNEQFF.

This clonotype turned up a few times. This chain uses TRBV14 with TRBJ2-5; D is undetermined. V dropped 1 base and J dropped 1 base, with 13 bases sitting between them. Germline CDR1 reads SGHDN; CDR2 reads FVKESK. CDR3 length: 16 amino acids. The CDR3 protein is CASSQVPGIIQETQYF. In DNA, the CDR3 is TGTGCCAGCAGCCAAGTCCCGGGTATTATCCAAGAGACCCAGTACTTC. Full variable domain (missing parts from reference TRBV14 and TRBJ2-5): EAGVTQFPSHSVIEKGQTVTLRCDPISGHDNLYWYRRVMGKEIKFLLHFVKESKQDESGMPNNRFLAERTGGTYSTLKVQPAELEDSGVYFCASSQVPGIIQETQYFGPGTRLLVL.

For this clonotype: Since no conserved phenylalanine or tryptophan closes the CDR3, a read error is the likely cause. The limits of the CDR3 on the DNA are not certain, so only TCRdb's listed CDR3 is given. The chain employs TRBV20-1 and TRBJ1-1; the D call of TRBD1 is as the table states it, not checked on the DNA. The germline V gene has CDR1 DFQATT and CDR2 SNEGSKA (reference sequence). Ends included, the CDR3 has 15 residues. This chain's CDR3 is CSARSGTGANTEAWV.

The chain joins TRBV12-3 or TRBV12-4 to TRBJ1-1; no firm D call. The CDR3 sequence is 13 residues long. The V end lost 5 bases, the J end lost 11 bases, and 18 bases lay between the germline ends. CDR3 in amino acids: CASSPRFSPRAFF. The CDR3 DNA reads as TGTGCCAGCAGTCCACGGTTTTCGCCACGCGCTTTCTTT.

Ten or more counts support this clonotype. V is TRBV7-8 and J is TRBJ1-2; possible D gene TRBD1, 6 bases. Trimming took 7 bases from V and 4 from J, leaving 16 bases between them. This CDR3 comprises 14 residues. Germline V gene sequence: CDR1 SGHVS, CDR2 FQNEAQ. CDR3 amino acids: CASTLIGQSYGYTF. CDR3 sequence (DNA): TGTGCCAGCACGCTAATAGGACAGTCCTATGGCTACACCTTC. Full variable domain (rest looked up from reference TRBV7-8 and TRBJ1-2): GAGVSQSPRYKVAKRGQDVALRCDPISGHVSLFWYQQALGQGPEFLTYFQNEAQLDKSGLPSDRFFAERPEGSVSTLKIQRTQQEDSAVYLCASTLIGQSYGYTFGSGTRLTVV.

At least ten counts were recorded for this clonotype. The CDR3 DNA reads as TGCAGTGCTAGAGGGCAAGAGACCCAGTACTTC. Residues: CSARGQETQYF. The chain recombines TRBV20-1 with TRBJ2-5; D unresolved. Trimming removed 1 base at V and 2 bases at J, with 2 bases between. Per the germline V gene, CDR1 is DFQATT and CDR2 is SNEGSKA (reference sequence). The length of the CDR3 is 11 residues.

Note on this clonotype: A read error is possible here, since a much larger clone lies one base away. The CDR3 spells CASSSGLAGELCF. In DNA form, the CDR3 reads TGTGCCAGCAGTTCGGGGCTAGCCGGGGAGCTGTGTTTT. The chain uses TRBV12-3 or TRBV12-4 and TRBJ2-2; perhaps D is TRBD1 or TRBD2 (5 bases each). CDR3 size: 13 residues.

This clonotype was counted many times. V gene TRBV6-2 or TRBV6-3 combines with J gene TRBJ1-5; 8 bases are shared with TRBD1. The CDR3 consists of 13 residues. Germline V gives CDR1 MNHEY, CDR2 SVGEGT. Trimming at V came to 6 bases and at J to 6 bases, leaving 4 bases not matched to a gene. This CDR3 is CASSRTGTQPQHF. CDR3 DNA: TGTGCCAGCAGCCGGACAGGGACTCAGCCCCAGCATTTT.

The genes are TRBV19 and TRBJ2-7, with D perhaps given as TRBD1 or TRBD2 (5 bases each). Germline V gene lookup returns CDR1 LNHDA and CDR2 SQIVND (reference sequence). The CDR3 consists of 14 residues. V was shortened by 3 bases and J by 6 bases, with 15 bases between the two germline ends. CDR3 residues: CASSILGVQGEQYF. CDR3 DNA sequence: TGTGCCAGTAGTATTTTGGGGGTCCAGGGCGAGCAGTACTTC.

This clonotype was observed once. The chain recombines TRBV6-1 with TRBJ1-1; 9 bases match TRBD1. Germline-derived CDR1 and CDR2 are MNHNS and SASEGT. V lost 3 bases to trimming and J lost 3 bases; unmatched junction nucleotides: 8. The CDR3 loop spans 16 amino acids. The CDR3, as DNA: TGTGCCAGCAGTGAGAAACAGGGGGCGCGGTACACTGAAGCTTTCTTT. Translation gives CASSEKQGARYTEAFF.